This note documents a single TCR beta chain sequence. The protocol was immunoSEQ multiplex PCR, while the TCRdb copy is restricted to in-frame clones and leaves out a portion. The table includes 250,000 or so clones, nearly 90% detected once. This record belongs to a study of blood T cell repertoires in COVID-19. Germline V gene sequence: CDR1 MNHNY, CDR2 SVGAGI (reference sequence). The ends were cut back, 2 bases at V and 2 bases at J, with 4 bases in the middle. CDR3 length equals 12 residues. Allocation to cohorts depended on clinical history reported by the participants. J is TRBJ2-7 and V is TRBV6-6; D is uncertain. The receptor was derived from a man aged 25-40 years who had recovered from COVID-19. Sequenced input: PBMCs or T cells enriched from blood (not recorded which). This chain's CDR3 is CASSYQAYEQYF. CDR3 DNA sequence: TGTGCCAGCAGTTACCAGGCCTACGAGCAGTACTTC.